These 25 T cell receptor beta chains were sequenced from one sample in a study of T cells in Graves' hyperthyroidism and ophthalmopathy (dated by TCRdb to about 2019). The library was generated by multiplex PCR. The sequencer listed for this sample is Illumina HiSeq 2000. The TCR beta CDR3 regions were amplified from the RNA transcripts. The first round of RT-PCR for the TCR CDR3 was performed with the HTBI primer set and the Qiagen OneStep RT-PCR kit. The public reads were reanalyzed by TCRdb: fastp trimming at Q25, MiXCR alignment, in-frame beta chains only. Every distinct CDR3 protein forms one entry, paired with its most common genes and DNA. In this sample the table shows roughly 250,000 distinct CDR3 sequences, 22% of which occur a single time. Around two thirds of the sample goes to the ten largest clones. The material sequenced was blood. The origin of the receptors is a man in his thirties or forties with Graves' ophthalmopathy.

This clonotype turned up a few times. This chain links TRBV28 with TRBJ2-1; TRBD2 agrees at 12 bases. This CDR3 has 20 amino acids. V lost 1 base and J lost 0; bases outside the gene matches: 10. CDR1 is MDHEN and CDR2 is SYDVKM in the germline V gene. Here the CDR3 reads CASSLYLASGRENSYNEQFF. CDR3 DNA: TGTGCCAGCAGTTTATATCTGGCTAGCGGGAGGGAAAACTCCTACAATGAGCAGTTCTTC.

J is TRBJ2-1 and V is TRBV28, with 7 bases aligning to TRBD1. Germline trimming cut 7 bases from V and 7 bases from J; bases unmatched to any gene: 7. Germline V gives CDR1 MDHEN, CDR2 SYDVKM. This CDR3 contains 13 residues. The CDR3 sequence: CASNEQGLNEQFF. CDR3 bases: TGTGCCAGCAACGAACAGGGGTTGAATGAGCAGTTCTTC.

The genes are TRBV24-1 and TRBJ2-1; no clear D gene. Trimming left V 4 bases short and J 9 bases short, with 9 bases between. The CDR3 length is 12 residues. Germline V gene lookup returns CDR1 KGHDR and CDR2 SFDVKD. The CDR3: CATSDALSEQFF. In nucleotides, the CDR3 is TGTGCCACCAGTGACGCTTTGAGTGAGCAGTTCTTC.

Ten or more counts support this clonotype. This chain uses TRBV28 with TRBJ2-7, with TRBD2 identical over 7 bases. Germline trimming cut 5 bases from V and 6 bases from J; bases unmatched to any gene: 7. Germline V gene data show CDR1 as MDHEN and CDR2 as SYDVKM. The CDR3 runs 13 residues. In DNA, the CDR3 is TGTGCCAGCAGTCTCTCTGGGGGGGGCGAGCAGTACTTC. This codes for CASSLSGGGEQYF.

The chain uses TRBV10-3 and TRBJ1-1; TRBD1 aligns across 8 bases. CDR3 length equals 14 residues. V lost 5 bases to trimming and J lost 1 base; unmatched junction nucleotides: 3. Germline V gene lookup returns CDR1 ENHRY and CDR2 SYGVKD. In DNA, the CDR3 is TGTGCCATCAGTCAGGGGGCGAAGAACACTGAAGCTTTCTTT. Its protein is CAISQGAKNTEAFF.

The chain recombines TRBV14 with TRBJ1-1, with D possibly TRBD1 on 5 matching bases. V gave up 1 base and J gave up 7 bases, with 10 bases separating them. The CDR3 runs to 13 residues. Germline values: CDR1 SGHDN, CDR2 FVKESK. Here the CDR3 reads CASSQGRGFEAFF. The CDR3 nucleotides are TGTGCCAGCAGCCAAGGTCGGGGCTTTGAAGCTTTCTTT.

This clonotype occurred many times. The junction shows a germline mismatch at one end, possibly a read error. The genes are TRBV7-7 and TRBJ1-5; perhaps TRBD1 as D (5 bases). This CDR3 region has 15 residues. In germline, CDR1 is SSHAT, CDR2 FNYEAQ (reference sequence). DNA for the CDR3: TGTGCTAGCAGCCCCCGGGGGGGAGGAAATCAGCCCCAGCATTTT. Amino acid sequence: CASSPRGGGNQPQHF. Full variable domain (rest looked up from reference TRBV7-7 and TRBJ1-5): GAGVSQSPRYKVTKRGQDVTLRCDPISSHATLYWYQQALGQGPEFLTYFNYEAQPDKSGLPSDRFSAERPEGSISTLTIQRTEQRDSAMYRCASSPRGGGNQPQHFGDGTRLSIL.

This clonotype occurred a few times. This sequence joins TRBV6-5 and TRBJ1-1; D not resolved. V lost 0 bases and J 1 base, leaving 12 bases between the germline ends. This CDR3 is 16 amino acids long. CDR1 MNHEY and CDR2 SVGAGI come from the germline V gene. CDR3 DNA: TGTGCCAGCAGTTACTCCTCGACACTAGGGAACACTGAAGCTTTCTTT. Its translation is CASSYSSTLGNTEAFF.

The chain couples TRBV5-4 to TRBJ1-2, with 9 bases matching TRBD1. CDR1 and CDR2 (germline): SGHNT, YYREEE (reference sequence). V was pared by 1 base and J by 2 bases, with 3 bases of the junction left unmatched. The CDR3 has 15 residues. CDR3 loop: CASSLNGQGNYGYTF. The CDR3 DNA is TGTGCCAGCAGCTTGAACGGACAGGGGAACTATGGCTACACCTTC.

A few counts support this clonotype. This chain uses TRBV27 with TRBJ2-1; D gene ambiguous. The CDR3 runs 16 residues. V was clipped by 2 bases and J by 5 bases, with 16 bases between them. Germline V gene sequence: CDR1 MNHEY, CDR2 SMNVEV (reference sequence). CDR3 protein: CASSLKTPFYNNEQFF. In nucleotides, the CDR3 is TGTGCCAGCAGTTTAAAGACACCCTTTTATAACAATGAGCAGTTCTTC.

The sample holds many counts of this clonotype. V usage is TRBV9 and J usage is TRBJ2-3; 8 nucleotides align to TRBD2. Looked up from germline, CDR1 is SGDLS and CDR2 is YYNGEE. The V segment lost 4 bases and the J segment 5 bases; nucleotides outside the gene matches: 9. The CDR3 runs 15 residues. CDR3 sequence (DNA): TGTGCCAGCAGCACCCAAGCGGGGGAGGTAGATACGCAGTATTTT. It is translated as CASSTQAGEVDTQYF.

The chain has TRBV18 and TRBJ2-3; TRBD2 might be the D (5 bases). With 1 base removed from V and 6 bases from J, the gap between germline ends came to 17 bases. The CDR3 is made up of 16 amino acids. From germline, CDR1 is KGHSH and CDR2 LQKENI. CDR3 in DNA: TGTGCCAGCTCACCACGTTCCGGGGTTGGTGTGGATACGCAGTATTTT. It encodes CASSPRSGVGVDTQYF. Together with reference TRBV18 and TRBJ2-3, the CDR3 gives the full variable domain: NAGVMQNPRHLVRRRGQEARLRCSPMKGHSHVYWYRQLPEEGLKFMVYLQKENIIDESGMPKERFSAEFPKEGPSILRIQQVVRGDSAAYFCASSPRSGVGVDTQYFGPGTRLTVL.

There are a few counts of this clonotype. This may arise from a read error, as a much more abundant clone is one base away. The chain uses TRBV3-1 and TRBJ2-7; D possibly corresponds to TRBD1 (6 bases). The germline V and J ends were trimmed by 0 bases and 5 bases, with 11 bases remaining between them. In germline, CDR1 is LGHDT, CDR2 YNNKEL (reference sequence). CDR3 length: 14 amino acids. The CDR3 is CASSQECRGNEQYF. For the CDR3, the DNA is TGTGCCAGCAGCCAAGAATGCAGGGGCAACGAGCAGTACTTC.

This chain's CDR3 is CASSSTGIEQPQHF. The CDR3 bases are TGTGCCAGCAGCTCAACAGGGATTGAACAGCCCCAGCATTTT. The chain has TRBV7-9 and TRBJ1-5, with D possibly being TRBD1 (6 bases). Trimming took off 4 bases at V and 7 bases at J, with 14 bases between the two ends. From germline, CDR1 is SEHNR and CDR2 FQNEAQ (reference sequence). This CDR3 is built from 14 residues.

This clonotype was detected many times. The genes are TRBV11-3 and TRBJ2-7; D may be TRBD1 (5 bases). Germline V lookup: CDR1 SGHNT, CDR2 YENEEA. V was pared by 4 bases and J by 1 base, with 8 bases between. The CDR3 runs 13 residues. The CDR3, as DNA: TGTGCCAGCAGCTCCAGACAGTCCTACGAGCAGTACTTC. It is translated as CASSSRQSYEQYF.

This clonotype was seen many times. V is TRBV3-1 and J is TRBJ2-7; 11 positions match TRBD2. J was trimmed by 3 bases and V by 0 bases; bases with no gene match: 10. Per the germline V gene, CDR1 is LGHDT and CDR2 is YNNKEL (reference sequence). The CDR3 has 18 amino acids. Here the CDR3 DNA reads TGTGCCAGCAGCCAAGATCGCCCCGCTAGCGGGAGGAACTACGAGCAGTACTTC. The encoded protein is CASSQDRPASGRNYEQYF.

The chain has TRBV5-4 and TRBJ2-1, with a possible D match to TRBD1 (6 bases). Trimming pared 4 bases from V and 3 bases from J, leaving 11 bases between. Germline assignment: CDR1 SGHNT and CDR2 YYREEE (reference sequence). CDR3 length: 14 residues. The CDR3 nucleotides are TGTGCCAGCAGCCGATGGACAGACTACAATGAGCAGTTCTTC. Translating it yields CASSRWTDYNEQFF. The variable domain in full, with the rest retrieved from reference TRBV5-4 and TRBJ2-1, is ETGVTQSPTHLIKTRGQQVTLRCSSQSGHNTVSWYQQALGQGPQFIFQYYREEENGRGNFPPRFSGLQFPNYSSELNVNALELDDSALYLCASSRWTDYNEQFFGPGTRLTVL.

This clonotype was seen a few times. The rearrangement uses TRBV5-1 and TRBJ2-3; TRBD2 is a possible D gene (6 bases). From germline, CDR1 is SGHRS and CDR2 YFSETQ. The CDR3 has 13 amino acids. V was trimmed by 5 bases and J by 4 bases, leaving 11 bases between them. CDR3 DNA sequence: TGCGCCAGCAGGACGGGGGTCTCAGATACGCAGTATTTT. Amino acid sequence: CASRTGVSDTQYF. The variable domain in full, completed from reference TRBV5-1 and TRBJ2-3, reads KAGVTQTPRYLIKTRGQQVTLSCSPISGHRSVSWYQQTPGQGLQFLFEYFSETQRNKGNFPGRFSGRQFSNSRSEMNVSTLELGDSALYLCASRTGVSDTQYFGPGTRLTVL.

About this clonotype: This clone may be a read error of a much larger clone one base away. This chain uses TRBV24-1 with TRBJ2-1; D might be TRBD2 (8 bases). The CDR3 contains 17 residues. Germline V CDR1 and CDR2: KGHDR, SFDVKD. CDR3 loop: CATGDHNGQAGGNEQFF. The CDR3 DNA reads TGTGCCACCGGTGATCACAACGGACAGGCGGGGGGCAATGAGCAGTTCTTC.

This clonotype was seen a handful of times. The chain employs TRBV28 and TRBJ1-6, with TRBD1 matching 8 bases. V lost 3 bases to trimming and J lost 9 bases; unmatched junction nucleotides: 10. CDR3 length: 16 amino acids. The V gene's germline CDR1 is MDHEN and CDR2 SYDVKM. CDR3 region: CASSFGRGLEFSPLHF. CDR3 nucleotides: TGTGCCAGCAGTTTTGGCAGGGGGCTGGAGTTTTCACCCCTCCACTTT.

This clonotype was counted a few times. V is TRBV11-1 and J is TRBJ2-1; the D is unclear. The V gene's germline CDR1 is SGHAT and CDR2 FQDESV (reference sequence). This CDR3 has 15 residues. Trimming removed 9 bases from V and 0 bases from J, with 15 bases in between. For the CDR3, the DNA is TGTGCCAGTATCCTCGGACCGAGCTCCTACAATGAGCAGTTCTTC. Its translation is CASILGPSSYNEQFF. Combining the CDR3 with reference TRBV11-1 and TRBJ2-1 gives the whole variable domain EAEVAQSPRYKITEKSQAVAFWCDPISGHATLYWYRQILGQGPELLVQFQDESVVDDSQLPKDRFSAERLKGVDSTLKIQPAELGDSAMYLCASILGPSSYNEQFFGPGTRLTVL.

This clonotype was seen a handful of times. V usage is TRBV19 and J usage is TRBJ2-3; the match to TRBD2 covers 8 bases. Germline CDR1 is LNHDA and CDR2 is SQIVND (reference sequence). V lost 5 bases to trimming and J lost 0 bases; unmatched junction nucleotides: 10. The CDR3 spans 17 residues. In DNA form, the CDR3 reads TGTGCCAGTAGTCCCAACCGACTAGCGCAAAGCACAGATACGCAGTATTTT. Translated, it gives CASSPNRLAQSTDTQYF.

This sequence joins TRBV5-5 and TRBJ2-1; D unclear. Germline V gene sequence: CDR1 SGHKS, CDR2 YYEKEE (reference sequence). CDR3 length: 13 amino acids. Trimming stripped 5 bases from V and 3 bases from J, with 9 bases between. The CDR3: CASRFGDYNEQFF. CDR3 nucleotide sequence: TGTGCCAGCAGGTTTGGGGACTACAATGAGCAGTTCTTC.

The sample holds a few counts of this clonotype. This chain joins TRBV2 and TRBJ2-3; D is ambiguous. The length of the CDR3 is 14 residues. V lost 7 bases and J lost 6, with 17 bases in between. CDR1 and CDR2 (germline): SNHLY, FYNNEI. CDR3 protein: CASIRPSKGDTQYF. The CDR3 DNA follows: TGTGCCAGCATCCGTCCCAGTAAGGGTGATACGCAGTATTTT.

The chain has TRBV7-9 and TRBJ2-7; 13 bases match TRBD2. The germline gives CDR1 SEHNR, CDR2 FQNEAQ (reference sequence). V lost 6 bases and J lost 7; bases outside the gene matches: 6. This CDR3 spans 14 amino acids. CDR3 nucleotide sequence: TGTGCCAGCAGTGGACTAGCGGGAGTATCTGAGCAGTACTTC. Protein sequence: CASSGLAGVSEQYF.